This T cell receptor (beta chain) comes out of a study of OX40 agonist ivuxolimab in advanced cancers. Study observations and caveats: Expanded clones were, on average, more numerous in CD8+ T cells than in CD4+.

On this clone: Its specificity is unknown.

This CDR3 comprises 14 residues. Germline CDR1 SGDLS, CDR2 YYNGEE. Trimming took 2 bases from V and 1 from J; bases not matched to a gene: 1. Profiling relied on immunoSEQ multiplex PCR, and the TCRdb table lists in-frame clones only, not all of them. The repertoire holds around 92,000 clones, roughly 93% seen once, with around 0.25% in the top ten. The material was CD4+ or CD8+ T cells sorted from blood, obtained in a trial of the OX40 agonist ivuxolimab. V usage is TRBV9 and J usage is TRBJ2-5; 8 bases line up with TRBD2. The sequence was obtained from an adult with an advanced solid tumor such as melanoma, head and neck, liver or kidney cancer. This CDR3 is CASSVTSGQETQYF. The CDR3, as DNA: TGTGCCAGCAGCGTTACTAGCGGCCAAGAGACCCAGTACTTC. Filled out from reference TRBV9 and TRBJ2-5, the complete variable domain reads DSGVTQTPKHLITATGQRVTLRCSPRSGDLSVYWYQQSLDQGLQFLIQYYNGEERAKGNILERFSAQQFPDLHSELNLSSLELGDSALYFCASSVTSGQETQYFGPGTRLLVL.